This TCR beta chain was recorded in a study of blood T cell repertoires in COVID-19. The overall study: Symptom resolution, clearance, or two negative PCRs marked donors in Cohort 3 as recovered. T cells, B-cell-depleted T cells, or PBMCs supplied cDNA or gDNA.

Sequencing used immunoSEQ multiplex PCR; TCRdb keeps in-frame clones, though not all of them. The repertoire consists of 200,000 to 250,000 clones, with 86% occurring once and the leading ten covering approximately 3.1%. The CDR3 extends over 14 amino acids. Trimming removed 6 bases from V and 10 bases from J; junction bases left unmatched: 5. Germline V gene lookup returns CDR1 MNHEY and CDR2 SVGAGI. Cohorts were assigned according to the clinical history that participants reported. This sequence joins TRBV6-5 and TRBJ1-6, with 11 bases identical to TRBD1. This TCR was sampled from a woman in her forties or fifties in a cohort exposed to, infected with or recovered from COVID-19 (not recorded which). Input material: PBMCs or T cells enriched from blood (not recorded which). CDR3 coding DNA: TGTGCCAGCAGCCGGACAGGGGGCAGGTCACCCCTCCACTTT. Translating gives CASSRTGGRSPLHF.